A single sample is the source of the 16 T cell receptor beta chains below, sequenced in a study of cytomegalovirus exposure and HLA in healthy donors. The PCR was carried out with 60 Vbeta primers and 13 Jbeta primers. The method was immunoSEQ multiplex PCR; TCRdb's version includes in-frame clones alone and lacks a portion of them. The repertoire holds 150,000 to 200,000 clones, with about 80% as singletons. Sequencing was done on a sample of PBMCs. These receptors were obtained from a woman between 25 and 40 years old in good health and CMV-seropositive.

V gene TRBV7-9 combines with J gene TRBJ2-2; no clear D gene. Trimming took off 4 bases at V and 1 base at J, with 4 bases between the two ends. Germline lookup yields CDR1 SEHNR and CDR2 FQNEAQ (reference sequence). The CDR3 length is 13 residues. CDR3 loop: CASSSLNTGELFF. The CDR3, as DNA: TGTGCCAGCAGCTCATTGAACACCGGGGAGCTGTTTTTT.

This chain uses TRBV7-9 with TRBJ2-7; 7 bases fit TRBD1. Trimming took 4 bases from V and 2 from J; bases not matched to a gene: 8. The CDR3 totals 15 residues. Germline V CDR1 and CDR2: SEHNR, FQNEAQ (reference sequence). DNA of the CDR3: TGTGCCAGCAGCTCGAATGACAGGGCGACCTACGAGCAGTACTTC. Protein: CASSSNDRATYEQYF. The full variable domain, in which reference TRBV7-9 and TRBJ2-7 provide the parts outside the CDR3, is DTGVSQNPRHKITKRGQNVTFRCDPISEHNRLYWYRQTLGQGPEFLTYFQNEAQLEKSRLLSDRFSAERPKGSFSTLEIQRTEQGDSAMYLCASSSNDRATYEQYFGPGTRLTVT.

The CDR3 sequence is CASSLELGSGNTIYF. Here the CDR3 DNA reads TGCGCCAGCAGCTTGGAACTCGGCTCTGGAAACACCATATATTTT. This chain connects TRBV5-1 to TRBJ1-3; D gene uncertain. Trimming shortened V by 0 bases and J by 0 bases, and 7 bases separated the two germline ends. This CDR3 has 15 residues. Germline CDR1 SGHRS, CDR2 YFSETQ.

The chain combines TRBV18 with TRBJ1-1; D uncertain. CDR3 length: 12 amino acids. Germline V gives CDR1 KGHSH, CDR2 LQKENI. The V and J ends lost 5 bases and 4 bases respectively, with 8 bases between them. CDR3 sequence reads: CASSSEGTEAFF. CDR3 sequence (DNA): TGTGCCAGCTCATCGGAGGGCACTGAAGCTTTCTTT. The full variable domain, its missing parts supplied by reference TRBV18 and TRBJ1-1, is NAGVMQNPRHLVRRRGQEARLRCSPMKGHSHVYWYRQLPEEGLKFMVYLQKENIIDESGMPKERFSAEFPKEGPSILRIQQVVRGDSAAYFCASSSEGTEAFFGQGTRLTVV.

This clone showed up just a few times. This chain uses TRBV4-3 with TRBJ2-3; 15 positions agree with TRBD2. There are 17 residues in the CDR3. The junction had 6 bases not matched to a gene; V was cut back by 0 bases and J by 8 bases. Per the germline V gene, CDR1 is LGHNA and CDR2 is YSLEER. CDR3 in DNA: TGCGCCAGCAGCCAAGAACCCCCGGGACTAGCGGGGGGTACGCAGTATTTT. It translates to CASSQEPPGLAGGTQYF.

J is TRBJ1-1 and V is TRBV4-1; D remains ambiguous. Germline V gene sequence: CDR1 MGHRA, CDR2 YSYEKL. Trimming left V 1 base short and J 2 bases short, with 11 bases between. This CDR3 contains 15 residues. The CDR3, as DNA: TGCGCCAGCAGCCAAGGTAGAACAGCTAACACTGAAGCTTTCTTT. It is translated as CASSQGRTANTEAFF.

This clone appeared a single time. V gene TRBV9 combines with J gene TRBJ2-3; perhaps TRBD2 as D (5 bases). Per the germline V gene, CDR1 is SGDLS and CDR2 is YYNGEE. Trimming stripped 0 bases from V and 4 bases from J, with 9 bases between. The CDR3 is 14 amino acids. In DNA, the CDR3 is TGTGCCAGCAGCGTAGGGAGGCCTGCAGATACGCAGTATTTT. This translates into CASSVGRPADTQYF.

This clone was seen just once. This chain uses TRBV7-9 with TRBJ1-3; 7 nucleotides line up with TRBD1. V was clipped by 6 bases and J by 6 bases; unmatched bases: 5. This CDR3 has 13 amino acids. The germline V gene encodes CDR1 SEHNR and CDR2 FQNEAQ (reference sequence). DNA of the CDR3: TGTGCCAGCAGTTCCCAGGGGGTAAACACCATATATTTT. The encoded protein is CASSSQGVNTIYF.

The J gene is TRBJ1-5, the V gene TRBV7-9; 8 bases agree with TRBD1. The CDR3 runs 14 residues. CDR1 is SEHNR and CDR2 is FQNEAQ in the germline V gene (reference sequence). After removal of 5 bases from V and 6 bases from J, the junction contained 6 bases not matched to a gene. The CDR3 nucleotides read TGTGCCAGCAGCCCGACAGGGGATCGTCAGCCCCAGCATTTT. The encoded protein is CASSPTGDRQPQHF.

The gene calls are TRBV7-8 and TRBJ2-7, with a tentative D call TRBD2 (6 bases). The CDR3 contains 12 residues. V gave up 5 bases and J gave up 1 base, with 6 bases separating them. CDR1 is SGHVS and CDR2 is FQNEAQ in the germline V gene. CDR3 residues: CASSRGSYEQYF. Written as DNA, the CDR3 is TGTGCCAGCAGCCGGGGGTCCTACGAGCAGTACTTC.

The chain recombines TRBV29-1 with TRBJ1-5, with TRBD1 identical over 9 bases. Germline values: CDR1 SQVTM, CDR2 ANQGSEA. The CDR3 sequence is 17 residues long. The J segment lost 1 base and the V segment lost 5 bases, leaving 12 bases of the junction unmatched. CDR3 region: CSVILGGQGPSNQPQHF. The CDR3 DNA is TGCAGCGTTATTCTCGGGGGACAGGGACCCAGCAATCAGCCCCAGCATTTT.

In the case of this clone: The sample holds other DNA sequences that translate to the same CDR3. V is TRBV2 and J is TRBJ1-5, with D uncertain. CDR1 is SNHLY, CDR2 FYNNEI, per germline. V lost 1 base and J 5 bases, leaving 6 bases between the germline ends. The CDR3 covers 13 residues. The DNA for the CDR3 is TGTGCCAGCAGTGAAGAACGGGATCAGCCCCAGCATTTT. Its protein product is CASSEERDQPQHF.

This clone was counted only a few times. The chain recombines TRBV2 with TRBJ1-1; 8 positions match TRBD1. Germline CDR1 reads SNHLY; CDR2 reads FYNNEI. There are 14 residues in the CDR3. V trimming: 7 bases; J trimming: 0 bases; junction bases outside the gene matches: 4. The CDR3 nucleotides are TGTGCCAGCAAAGGGGACAGGATGAACACTGAAGCTTTCTTT. Translated: CASKGDRMNTEAFF.

The V and J genes are TRBV2 and TRBJ1-2; 11 bases are shared with TRBD1. The germline V gene has CDR1 SNHLY and CDR2 FYNNEI. This CDR3 comprises 15 residues. V lost 8 bases, J lost 2 bases, and 7 bases stayed unmatched. The CDR3: CASGGGQGGNYGYTF. The CDR3 DNA reads TGTGCCAGCGGTGGGGGACAGGGGGGGAACTATGGCTACACCTTC.

This clone was counted a few times. This sequence joins TRBV29-1 and TRBJ2-1; 10 positions agree with TRBD1. The junction had 14 bases not matched to a gene; V was cut back by 7 bases and J by 14 bases. This CDR3 region has 13 residues. The germline V gene encodes CDR1 SQVTM and CDR2 ANQGSEA. For the CDR3, the DNA is TGCAGCGCGCACCGGGACAGGGGTTTTAGGGAGTTCTTC. Amino acids: CSAHRDRGFREFF.

A few counts support this clone. The chain carries TRBV5-1 and TRBJ2-7, with D possibly matching TRBD2 (6 bases). This CDR3 has 14 amino acids. Germline lookup yields CDR1 SGHRS and CDR2 YFSETQ. With 5 bases removed from V and 0 bases from J, the gap between germline ends came to 12 bases. The chain's CDR3 is CASSPVTSSYEQYF. As DNA, the CDR3 is TGCGCCAGCAGTCCAGTGACTAGCTCCTACGAGCAGTACTTC.